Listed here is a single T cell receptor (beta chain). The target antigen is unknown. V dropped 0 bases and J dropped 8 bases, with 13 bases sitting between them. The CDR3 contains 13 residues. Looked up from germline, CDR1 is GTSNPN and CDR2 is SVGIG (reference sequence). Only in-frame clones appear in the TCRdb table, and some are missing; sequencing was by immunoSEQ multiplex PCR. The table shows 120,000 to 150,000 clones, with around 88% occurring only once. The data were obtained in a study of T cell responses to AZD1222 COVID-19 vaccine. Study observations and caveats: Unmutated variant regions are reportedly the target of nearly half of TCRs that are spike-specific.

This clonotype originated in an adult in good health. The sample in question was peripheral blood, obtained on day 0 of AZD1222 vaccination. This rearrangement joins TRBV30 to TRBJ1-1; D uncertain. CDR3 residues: CAWSVGHLGEAFF. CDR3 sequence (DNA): TGTGCCTGGAGTGTAGGCCACCTTGGAGAAGCTTTCTTT. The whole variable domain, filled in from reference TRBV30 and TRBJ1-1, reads SQTIHQWPATLVQPVGSPLSLECTVEGTSNPNLYWYRQAAGRGLQLLFYSVGIGQISSEVPQNLSASRPQDRQFILSSKKLLLSDSGFYLCAWSVGHLGEAFFGQGTRLTVV.